Listed below are T cell receptor beta chains from one sample, sequenced in a study of blood T cell repertoires in COVID-19. Assay used: immunoSEQ multiplex PCR; TCRdb lists only in-frame clones, some missing. Of about 35,000 clones in the sample, more than 75% were seen once. Material: peripheral blood. The origin of the receptors is an elderly man with active COVID-19. The CDR3 runs from the conserved cysteine through the conserved F or W. The D gene is left open where the match is weak. Size is omitted from some rows. Given values are once, few, many or a class for expanded clones.

d_gene: TRBD1
j_gene: TRBJ2-7
v_gene: TRBV19
len: 15
abundance: .
CDR3aa: CATRSATGGDYEQYF
CDR3nt: TGTGCCACGCGCTCAGCAACAGGGGGTGACTACGAGCAGTACTTC

d_gene: .
j_gene: TRBJ2-1
v_gene: TRBV4-2
len: 14
abundance: .
CDR3aa: CASSQDRGSNEQFF
CDR3nt: TGTGCCAGCAGCCAAGATCGGGGTAGCAATGAGCAGTTCTTC

d_gene: TRBD1
j_gene: TRBJ1-5
v_gene: TRBV28
len: 15
abundance: .
CDR3aa: CASSSGQGNNQPQHF
CDR3nt: TGTGCCAGCAGTTCGGGACAGGGGAATAATCAGCCCCAGCATTTT

d_gene: TRBD2
j_gene: TRBJ2-1
v_gene: TRBV19
len: 17
abundance: .
CDR3aa: CASRVRIGGILNNEQFF
CDR3nt: TGTGCCAGTAGGGTCAGGATCGGGGGGATACTAAACAATGAGCAGTTCTTC

d_gene: TRBD1
j_gene: TRBJ1-4
v_gene: TRBV4-3
len: 15
abundance: .
CDR3aa: CASSQVDRDNEKLFF
CDR3nt: TGCGCCAGCAGCCAAGTAGACAGGGATAATGAAAAACTGTTTTTT

d_gene: .
j_gene: TRBJ1-1
v_gene: TRBV28
len: 11
abundance: .
CDR3aa: CASSTGRRDFF
CDR3nt: TGTGCCAGCAGTACCGGTAGGAGGGATTTCTTT

d_gene: TRBD2
j_gene: TRBJ2-1
v_gene: TRBV5-1
len: 15
abundance: .
CDR3aa: CASSVTSGSYNEQFF
CDR3nt: TGCGCCAGCAGCGTGACTAGCGGGAGCTACAATGAGCAGTTCTTC

d_gene: .
j_gene: TRBJ2-4
v_gene: TRBV19
len: 13
abundance: .
CDR3aa: CASSIGDLNIQYF
CDR3nt: TGTGCCAGTAGTATAGGGGACTTAAACATTCAGTACTTC

d_gene: TRBD2
j_gene: TRBJ2-3
v_gene: TRBV7-6
len: 17
abundance: .
CDR3aa: CASSLGLAGVQTDTQYF
CDR3nt: TGTGCCAGCAGCTTAGGACTAGCGGGAGTGCAGACAGATACGCAGTATTTT

d_gene: .
j_gene: TRBJ1-2
v_gene: TRBV19
len: 16
abundance: .
CDR3aa: CASSPSPRGRTYGYTF
CDR3nt: TGTGCCAGTAGTCCCTCCCCGCGCGGGAGGACCTATGGCTACACCTTC

d_gene: TRBD2
j_gene: TRBJ2-2
v_gene: TRBV9
len: 16
abundance: .
CDR3aa: CASSVGSGRAAGELFF
CDR3nt: TGTGCCAGCAGCGTAGGTAGCGGGAGGGCGGCCGGGGAGCTGTTTTTT

d_gene: .
j_gene: TRBJ2-7
v_gene: TRBV28
len: 15
abundance: .
CDR3aa: CASTVPGLGIYEQYF
CDR3nt: TGTGCCAGCACTGTACCGGGATTAGGGATTTACGAGCAGTACTTC

d_gene: .
j_gene: TRBJ2-5
v_gene: TRBV6-5
len: 14
abundance: .
CDR3aa: CASRAARNLETQYF
CDR3nt: TGTGCCAGCAGGGCGGCGAGAAATTTGGAGACCCAGTACTTC

d_gene: TRBD1
j_gene: TRBJ2-1
v_gene: TRBV18
len: 15
abundance: once
CDR3aa: CASSPPGTGVNEQFF
CDR3nt: TGTGCCAGCTCACCACCGGGGACAGGGGTCAATGAGCAGTTCTTC

d_gene: .
j_gene: TRBJ2-7
v_gene: TRBV18
len: 13
abundance: .
CDR3aa: CASSPSPTREQYF
CDR3nt: TGTGCCAGCTCACCATCCCCAACTCGGGAGCAGTACTTC

d_gene: .
j_gene: TRBJ2-1
v_gene: TRBV3-1/TRBV3-2
len: 13
abundance: .
CDR3aa: CASSQDAVNEQFF
CDR3nt: TGTGCCAGCAGCCAAGATGCGGTCAATGAGCAGTTCTTC

d_gene: TRBD2
j_gene: TRBJ2-1
v_gene: TRBV5-1
len: 15
abundance: .
CDR3aa: CASSFGTSGYNEQFF
CDR3nt: TGCGCCAGCAGCTTCGGGACTAGCGGGTACAATGAGCAGTTCTTC

d_gene: TRBD2
j_gene: TRBJ2-3
v_gene: TRBV4-3
len: 16
abundance: .
CDR3aa: CASSSAPGRETDTQYF
CDR3nt: TGCGCCAGCAGCTCAGCCCCTGGGCGGGAGACAGATACGCAGTATTTT

d_gene: TRBD1
j_gene: TRBJ2-7
v_gene: TRBV5-4
len: 13
abundance: few
CDR3aa: CASSLDRSYEQYF
CDR3nt: TGTGCCAGCAGCCTGGACAGGTCCTACGAGCAGTACTTC

d_gene: .
j_gene: TRBJ2-3
v_gene: TRBV11-2
len: 15
abundance: .
CDR3aa: CASSDGGARTDTQYF
CDR3nt: TGTGCCAGCTCCGATGGGGGGGCCCGCACAGATACGCAGTATTTT

d_gene: .
j_gene: TRBJ1-6
v_gene: TRBV21-1
len: 14
abundance: .
CDR3aa: CASSKVGVGGTLHF
CDR3nt: TGTGCCAGCAGCAAAGTGGGGGTCGGGGGAACCCTCCACTTT

d_gene: TRBD1
j_gene: TRBJ2-7
v_gene: TRBV2
len: 12
abundance: .
CDR3aa: CASDRVLYEQYF
CDR3nt: TGTGCCAGCGACAGGGTCCTCTACGAGCAGTACTTC

d_gene: .
j_gene: TRBJ1-5
v_gene: TRBV28
len: 15
abundance: .
CDR3aa: CASSPVGKGYQPQHF
CDR3nt: TGTGCCAGCAGTCCGGTTGGGAAGGGGTATCAGCCCCAGCATTTT

d_gene: TRBD1
j_gene: TRBJ2-7
v_gene: TRBV5-1
len: 17
abundance: .
CDR3aa: CASRGAGGMGGISEQYF
CDR3nt: TGCGCCAGCAGAGGGGCAGGGGGAATGGGTGGAATCTCCGAGCAGTACTTC

d_gene: TRBD2
j_gene: TRBJ2-3
v_gene: TRBV5-1
len: 15
abundance: .
CDR3aa: CASSSLTSGTDTQYF
CDR3nt: TGCGCCAGCAGCTCCCTGACTAGCGGCACAGATACGCAGTATTTT

d_gene: TRBD2
j_gene: TRBJ2-2
v_gene: TRBV7-2
len: 16
abundance: .
CDR3aa: CASSLGTSGAVGELFF
CDR3nt: TGTGCCAGCAGCTTAGGGACTAGCGGGGCGGTGGGGGAGCTGTTTTTT

d_gene: .
j_gene: TRBJ1-4
v_gene: TRBV6-5
len: 14
abundance: .
CDR3aa: CASRIRRSGEKLFF
CDR3nt: TGTGCCAGCAGGATCAGACGCTCAGGAGAAAAACTGTTTTTT

d_gene: .
j_gene: TRBJ1-3
v_gene: TRBV12-3/TRBV12-4
len: 12
abundance: .
CDR3aa: CASSRAGNTIYF
CDR3nt: TGTGCCAGCAGCCGAGCTGGAAACACCATATATTTT

d_gene: TRBD1
j_gene: TRBJ2-3
v_gene: TRBV5-4
len: 15
abundance: .
CDR3aa: CASSLGQGGSDTQYF
CDR3nt: TGTGCCAGCAGCCTCGGACAGGGTGGGTCAGATACGCAGTATTTT

d_gene: .
j_gene: TRBJ2-3
v_gene: TRBV28
len: 13
abundance: .
CDR3aa: CASTDWDKDTQYF
CDR3nt: TGTGCCAGTACGGACTGGGATAAAGATACGCAGTATTTT

d_gene: .
j_gene: TRBJ2-7
v_gene: TRBV7-2
len: 11
abundance: .
CDR3aa: CASSSTYEQYF
CDR3nt: TGTGCCAGCAGCTCCACCTACGAGCAGTACTTC

d_gene: TRBD1
j_gene: TRBJ2-7
v_gene: TRBV11-2
len: 13
abundance: .
CDR3aa: CASSSTGAYEQYF
CDR3nt: TGTGCCAGCAGCTCGACAGGGGCGTATGAGCAGTACTTC

d_gene: .
j_gene: TRBJ1-2
v_gene: TRBV28
len: 14
abundance: .
CDR3aa: CASNPPPPEIGYTF
CDR3nt: TGTGCCAGCAACCCTCCTCCTCCGGAGATAGGCTACACCTTC

d_gene: .
j_gene: TRBJ2-7
v_gene: TRBV18
len: 16
abundance: .
CDR3aa: CASSPQPPDRPYEQYF
CDR3nt: TGTGCCAGCTCACCGCAACCACCCGACAGGCCCTACGAGCAGTACTTC

d_gene: TRBD2
j_gene: TRBJ2-7
v_gene: TRBV10-3
len: 16
abundance: .
CDR3aa: CAISERLAGGRYEQYF
CDR3nt: TGTGCCATCAGTGAGCGATTAGCGGGAGGCCGCTACGAGCAGTACTTC

d_gene: .
j_gene: TRBJ2-1
v_gene: TRBV6-6
len: 11
abundance: .
CDR3aa: CASSTYNEQFF
CDR3nt: TGTGCCAGCAGTACTTACAATGAGCAGTTCTTC

d_gene: TRBD2
j_gene: TRBJ2-5
v_gene: TRBV28
len: 16
abundance: .
CDR3aa: CASSLQTSGIQETQYF
CDR3nt: TGTGCCAGCAGTCTTCAGACTAGCGGGATCCAAGAGACCCAGTACTTC

d_gene: .
j_gene: TRBJ1-2
v_gene: TRBV28
len: 17
abundance: .
CDR3aa: CASSSNPGVRGDFGYTF
CDR3nt: TGTGCCAGCAGTTCGAATCCCGGGGTTCGTGGGGACTTTGGCTACACCTTC

d_gene: TRBD1
j_gene: TRBJ2-3
v_gene: TRBV7-9
len: 14
abundance: .
CDR3aa: CASRTDRAQDTQYF
CDR3nt: TGTGCCAGCAGAACGGACAGGGCCCAAGATACGCAGTATTTT

d_gene: .
j_gene: TRBJ2-3
v_gene: TRBV24-1
len: 16
abundance: .
CDR3aa: CATSDRQLTDTDTQYF
CDR3nt: TGTGCCACCAGTGATCGACAGCTTACGGACACAGATACGCAGTATTTT

d_gene: .
j_gene: TRBJ2-1
v_gene: TRBV5-6
len: 15
abundance: .
CDR3aa: CASSFFSGAHNEQFF
CDR3nt: TGTGCCAGCAGCTTCTTCTCAGGGGCACACAATGAGCAGTTCTTC

d_gene: TRBD2
j_gene: TRBJ2-7
v_gene: TRBV5-1
len: 14
abundance: .
CDR3aa: CASSLLAASYEQYF
CDR3nt: TGCGCCAGCAGCTTGCTAGCGGCCTCCTACGAGCAGTACTTC

d_gene: .
j_gene: TRBJ2-5
v_gene: TRBV24-1
len: 17
abundance: .
CDR3aa: CATSDRNLASPRETQYF
CDR3nt: TGTGCCACCAGTGACCGAAATCTAGCGTCCCCCCGGGAGACCCAGTACTTC

d_gene: .
j_gene: TRBJ1-4
v_gene: TRBV27
len: 14
abundance: .
CDR3aa: CASSPQSENEKLFF
CDR3nt: TGTGCCAGCAGTCCCCAGTCGGAGAATGAAAAACTGTTTTTT

d_gene: .
j_gene: TRBJ2-7
v_gene: TRBV6-2/TRBV6-3
len: 13
abundance: .
CDR3aa: CASSQTKLYEQYF
CDR3nt: TGTGCCAGCAGTCAAACCAAGCTCTACGAGCAGTACTTC

d_gene: TRBD1
j_gene: TRBJ2-5
v_gene: TRBV5-1
len: 16
abundance: .
CDR3aa: CASSRLGTDWWETQYF
CDR3nt: TGCGCCAGCAGCCGGCTCGGGACAGATTGGTGGGAGACCCAGTACTTC

d_gene: TRBD2
j_gene: TRBJ2-5
v_gene: TRBV5-1
len: 16
abundance: .
CDR3aa: CASTDPRAGGVETQYF
CDR3nt: TGCGCCAGCACCGACCCTCGGGCGGGAGGAGTAGAGACCCAGTACTTC

d_gene: .
j_gene: TRBJ2-5
v_gene: TRBV29-1
len: 10
abundance: .
CDR3aa: CSGGEETQYF
CDR3nt: TGCAGCGGGGGGGAGGAGACCCAGTACTTC

d_gene: TRBD2
j_gene: TRBJ2-3
v_gene: TRBV19
len: 15
abundance: once
CDR3aa: CASSLLAGYTDTQYF
CDR3nt: TGTGCCAGTTCGTTACTAGCGGGCTACACAGATACGCAGTATTTT

d_gene: .
j_gene: TRBJ2-5
v_gene: TRBV6-2/TRBV6-3
len: 12
abundance: .
CDR3aa: CASSRPTSPQYF
CDR3nt: TGTGCCAGCAGTCGCCCTACTAGCCCCCAGTACTTC

d_gene: TRBD2
j_gene: TRBJ2-7
v_gene: TRBV28
len: 13
abundance: .
CDR3aa: CASRKRESDEQYF
CDR3nt: TGTGCCAGCAGAAAGCGGGAGTCAGACGAGCAGTACTTC

d_gene: .
j_gene: TRBJ1-1
v_gene: TRBV12-3/TRBV12-4
len: 13
abundance: .
CDR3aa: CASKEQANTEAFF
CDR3nt: TGTGCCAGCAAAGAACAGGCGAACACTGAAGCTTTCTTT

d_gene: .
j_gene: TRBJ2-2
v_gene: TRBV4-1
len: 15
abundance: .
CDR3aa: CASSHGKGDTGELFF
CDR3nt: TGCGCCAGCAGCCACGGGAAGGGCGACACCGGGGAGCTGTTTTTT

d_gene: .
j_gene: TRBJ2-1
v_gene: TRBV5-1
len: 15
abundance: once
CDR3aa: CASSLSAKLYNEQFF
CDR3nt: TGCGCCAGCAGCTTGAGCGCCAAACTATACAATGAGCAGTTCTTC

d_gene: .
j_gene: TRBJ2-2
v_gene: TRBV7-2
len: 15
abundance: .
CDR3aa: CASRMGLANTGELFF
CDR3nt: TGTGCCAGCAGAATGGGACTTGCGAACACCGGGGAGCTGTTTTTT

d_gene: TRBD2
j_gene: TRBJ2-5
v_gene: TRBV10-3
len: 16
abundance: .
CDR3aa: CAISAGLAGGGETQYF
CDR3nt: TGTGCCATCAGTGCGGGACTAGCGGGAGGGGGGGAGACCCAGTACTTC